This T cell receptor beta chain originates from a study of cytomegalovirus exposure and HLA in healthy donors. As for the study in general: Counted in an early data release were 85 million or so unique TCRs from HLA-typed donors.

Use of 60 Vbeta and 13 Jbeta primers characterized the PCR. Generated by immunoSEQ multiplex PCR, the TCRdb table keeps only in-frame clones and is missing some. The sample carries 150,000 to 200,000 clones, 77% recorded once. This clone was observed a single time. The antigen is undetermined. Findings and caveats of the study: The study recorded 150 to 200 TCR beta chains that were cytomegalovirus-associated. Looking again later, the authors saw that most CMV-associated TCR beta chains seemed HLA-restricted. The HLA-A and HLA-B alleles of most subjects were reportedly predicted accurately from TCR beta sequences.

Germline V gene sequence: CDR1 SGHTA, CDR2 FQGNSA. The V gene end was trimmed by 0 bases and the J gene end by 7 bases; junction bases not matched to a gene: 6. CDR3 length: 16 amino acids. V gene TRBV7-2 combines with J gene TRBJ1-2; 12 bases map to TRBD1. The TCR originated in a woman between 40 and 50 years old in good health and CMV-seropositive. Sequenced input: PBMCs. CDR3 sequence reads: CASSLAEGQGASGYTF. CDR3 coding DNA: TGTGCCAGCAGCTTAGCGGAGGGACAGGGGGCCTCTGGCTACACCTTC.